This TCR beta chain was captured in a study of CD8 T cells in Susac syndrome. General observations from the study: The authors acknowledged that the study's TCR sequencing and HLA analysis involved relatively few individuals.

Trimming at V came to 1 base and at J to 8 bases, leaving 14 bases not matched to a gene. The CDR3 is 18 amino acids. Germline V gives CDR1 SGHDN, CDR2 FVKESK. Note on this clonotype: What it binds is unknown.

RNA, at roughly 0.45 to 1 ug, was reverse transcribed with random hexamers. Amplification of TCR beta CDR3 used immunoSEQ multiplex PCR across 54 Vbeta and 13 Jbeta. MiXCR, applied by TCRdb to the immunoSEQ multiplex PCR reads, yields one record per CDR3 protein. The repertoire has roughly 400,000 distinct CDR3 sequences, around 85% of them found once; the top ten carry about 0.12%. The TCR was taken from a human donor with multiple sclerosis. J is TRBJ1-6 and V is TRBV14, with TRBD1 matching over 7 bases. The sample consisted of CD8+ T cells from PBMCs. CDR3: CASSQGSEGAWAHSPLHF. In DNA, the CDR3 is TGTGCCAGCAGCCAAGGTTCGGAGGGGGCTTGGGCCCATTCACCCCTCCACTTT.